The 10 T cell receptor beta chains reported below all come from one sample, sequenced in a study of cytomegalovirus exposure and HLA in healthy donors. Researchers ran the PCR with 60 Vbeta and 13 Jbeta primers. Only in-frame clones appear in the TCRdb table, and some are missing; sequencing was by immunoSEQ multiplex PCR. The repertoire table contains tens of thousands of clones. Sequencing used PBMCs. These receptors were taken from a middle-aged woman in good health and CMV-seropositive.

The chain recombines TRBV9 with TRBJ2-6; 9 bases align to TRBD2. The V gene end was trimmed by 0 bases and the J gene end by 0 bases; junction bases not matched to a gene: 7. The germline V gene has CDR1 SGDLS and CDR2 YYNGEE. The CDR3 sequence is 19 residues long. For the CDR3, the DNA is TGTGCCAGCAGCGTAGGCGCTAGCGGGGTTCTCTCTGGGGCCAACGTCCTGACTTTC. This translates into CASSVGASGVLSGANVLTF.

The CDR3 loop is CASRRRGAGANVLTF. The CDR3 coding sequence is TGTGCCAGCAGAAGGAGGGGTGCTGGGGCCAACGTCCTGACTTTC. This chain uses TRBV27 with TRBJ2-6; a weak D match, TRBD2 (6 bases). V was shortened by 6 bases and J by 2 bases, with 11 bases between the two germline ends. The V gene's germline CDR1 is MNHEY and CDR2 SMNVEV (reference sequence). The CDR3 loop spans 15 amino acids.

In nucleotides, the CDR3 is TGTGCCAGCAGCCAAGAAGGGCGGGGAGGTAATGAGCAGTTCTTC. Protein sequence: CASSQEGRGGNEQFF. The V and J genes are TRBV4-2 and TRBJ2-1; maybe TRBD2 (6 bases). The V end lost 0 bases, the J end lost 7 bases, and 13 bases lay between the germline ends. Germline V lookup: CDR1 LGHNA, CDR2 YNFKEQ. The CDR3 runs 15 residues.

The chain couples TRBV19 to TRBJ1-3, with TRBD1 matching 7 bases. The CDR3 contains 19 residues. Germline-derived CDR1 and CDR2 are LNHDA and SQIVND (reference sequence). Trimming cost V 2 bases and J 0 bases; bases outside gene matches: 13. In DNA, the CDR3 is TGTGCCAGTAGTATACTGGGTCTTGCAGGGGGATCCTCTGGAAACACCATATATTTT. It codes for CASSILGLAGGSSGNTIYF.

The rearrangement links TRBV18 to TRBJ1-2; 7 positions agree with TRBD1. Germline assignment: CDR1 KGHSH and CDR2 LQKENI. The trim removed 3 bases at V and 9 bases at J, leaving 22 bases unmatched. The CDR3 loop spans 18 amino acids. The CDR3: CASSPSVVGTESSMRYTF. The CDR3 nucleotides are TGTGCCAGCTCACCCTCGGTCGTCGGGACAGAGAGCTCTATGCGCTACACCTTC.

This chain joins TRBV7-9 and TRBJ2-1, with D unclear. This CDR3 has 15 residues. In germline, CDR1 is SEHNR, CDR2 FQNEAQ (reference sequence). Trimming took off 3 bases at V and 2 bases at J, with 11 bases between the two ends. The CDR3 is CASSLRSVAYNEQFF. The CDR3 nucleotides read TGTGCCAGCAGCTTGCGGTCGGTGGCCTACAATGAGCAGTTCTTC.

The V call is TRBV28, the J call TRBJ1-2; D uncertain. Germline lookup yields CDR1 MDHEN and CDR2 SYDVKM. The CDR3 is 13 residues long. V was clipped by 6 bases and J by 0 bases, with 8 bases between them. The CDR3 bases are TGTGCCAGCAGGAAAGAGACTAACTATGGCTACACCTTC. Translation: CASRKETNYGYTF.

The chain combines TRBV11-2 with TRBJ2-7; 14 bases fit TRBD2. There are 16 residues in the CDR3. Germline lookup yields CDR1 SGHAT and CDR2 FQNNGV. Trimming cost V 5 bases and J 2 bases; bases outside gene matches: 5. The DNA for the CDR3 is TGTGCCAGCAGCCGACTAGCGGGAGGGATAACCTACGAGCAGTACTTC. It encodes CASSRLAGGITYEQYF.

The chain couples TRBV14 to TRBJ1-6, with TRBD1 as a possible D gene (6 bases). Germline assignment: CDR1 SGHDN and CDR2 FVKESK. The CDR3 is made up of 15 amino acids. V shed 2 bases and J shed 6 bases, with 11 bases lying between them. The CDR3: CASSQSDRINSPLHF. The CDR3, as DNA: TGTGCCAGCAGCCAATCGGACAGAATTAATTCACCCCTCCACTTT.

CDR3 DNA sequence: TGTGCCAGCAGCCAACTCGGGACAGGTCGAGATAACTATGGCTACACCTTC. Its translation is CASSQLGTGRDNYGYTF. The V and J genes are TRBV4-2 and TRBJ1-2; 8 positions agree with TRBD1. The germline V gene encodes CDR1 LGHNA and CDR2 YNFKEQ. The CDR3 spans 17 residues. J was trimmed by 1 base and V by 2 bases; bases with no gene match: 9.